This TCR beta chain was sequenced in a study of brain T cells in children with intractable seizures. Study conclusions and caveats: Absence of clones before surgery may stem from lower sequencing depth. Only CDR3 sequence similarity suggested viral specificity, without known HCMV serostatus.

Only cases whose brain tissue showed the highest T cell transcript signatures were sequenced. Pre-surgery treatment included at least one anti-epileptic drug. Worth noting for this clone: The antigen is not known.

This CDR3 is built from 15 residues. V was pared by 6 bases and J by 1 base, with 6 bases of the junction left unmatched. CDR1 MRHNA and CDR2 SNTAGT come from the germline V gene. Measured with immunoSEQ multiplex PCR; TCRdb has only the in-frame clones, and not every one. The sample lists 55,000 to 80,000 clones, 95% to 96% occurring once. The genes are TRBV6-4 and TRBJ2-3, with 8 nucleotides matching TRBD1. The material was peripheral blood, obtained at surgery. This TCR derives from a boy younger than two with focal cortical dysplasia and intractable seizures. The DNA for the CDR3 is TGTGCCAGCAGACCACAGGGGGATCGCACAGATACGCAGTATTTT. It is translated as CASRPQGDRTDTQYF.